The sequence of this T cell receptor (beta chain) was determined in a study of type 1 and type 2 diabetes patients. In the study overall: A total of under 25,000,000 paired-end reads came from the whole study.

The PCR template was genomic DNA. Amplification of the beta chain CDR3 used 30 forward and 13 reverse multiplex primers. Using its own MiXCR run on the multiplex PCR reads, TCRdb lists one record per CDR3 protein. The data hold about 250,000 distinct CDR3 sequences, with approximately 45% observed a single time. There are 13 residues in the CDR3. V was shortened by 5 bases and J by 1 base, with 8 bases between the two germline ends. In germline, CDR1 is ENHRY, CDR2 SYGVKD. Sequenced material: peripheral blood mononuclear cells (PBMCs). This clonotype was sampled from a man aged 18 to 29 with type 2 diabetes. The chain uses TRBV10-3 and TRBJ2-5; D is unresolved. The CDR3 DNA is TGTGCCATCAGTTCAGCCAGCCAAGAGACCCAGTACTTC. Translated: CAISSASQETQYF.